The 19 T cell receptor beta chains presented below share a single source sample, sequenced in a study of T cells in Graves' hyperthyroidism and ophthalmopathy. Amplification yielded TCR beta CDR3 regions, with RNA transcripts as the source. The HTBI primer set served for first-round RT-PCR of the TCR CDR3. Using its own MiXCR run on the multiplex PCR reads, TCRdb lists one record per CDR3 protein. The sample lists about 640,000 distinct CDR3 sequences, around 20% occurring once. Sequencing was carried out using blood. The receptor source for this set is a man aged 30 to 45 with Graves' ophthalmopathy.

The genes are TRBV10-3 and TRBJ2-1; D is unresolved. The CDR3 is made up of 16 amino acids. Germline-derived CDR1 and CDR2 are ENHRY and SYGVKD. With 10 bases removed from V and 0 bases from J, the gap between germline ends came to 19 bases. CDR3 loop: CASSLLDSSSYNEQFF. The DNA for the CDR3 is TGTGCCAGCAGCCTCCTCGACTCGAGCTCCTACAATGAGCAGTTCTTC.

The V gene is TRBV29-1, the J gene TRBJ2-3, with 10 bases that match TRBD1. CDR3 size: 17 residues. The germline V gene encodes CDR1 SQVTM and CDR2 ANQGSEA. V lost 0 bases and J lost 5; bases outside the gene matches: 11. The chain's CDR3 is CSVEDPDRGRVGDTQYF. The CDR3, as DNA: TGCAGCGTTGAAGATCCCGACAGGGGGCGGGTAGGAGATACGCAGTATTTT.

The chain is built from TRBV11-3 and TRBJ2-5; no firm D call. The V and J ends lost 4 bases and 2 bases respectively, with 20 bases between them. The CDR3 extends over 17 amino acids. Germline CDR1 is SGHNT and CDR2 is YENEEA. For the CDR3, the DNA is TGTGCCAGCAGCTCACTAAACCGATGGACGGATCAAGAGACCCAGTACTTC. It specifies CASSSLNRWTDQETQYF.

The chain combines TRBV5-1 with TRBJ2-3; 9 bases are a match to TRBD2. J was trimmed by 3 bases and V by 4 bases; bases with no gene match: 6. The CDR3 covers 15 residues. CDR1 SGHRS and CDR2 YFSETQ come from the germline V gene. The CDR3 coding sequence is TGCGCCAGCAGCACCCGCGGGGGGGGGACAGATACGCAGTATTTT. Protein sequence: CASSTRGGGTDTQYF.

The chain is built from TRBV2 and TRBJ2-2; weak D call: TRBD2 (6 bases). This CDR3 comprises 14 residues. V lost 7 bases and J 3 bases, leaving 12 bases between the germline ends. CDR1 is SNHLY and CDR2 is FYNNEI in the germline V gene. The CDR3 DNA reads TGTGCCAGCACCAGGACTACCTACACCGGGGAGCTGTTTTTT. Its translation: CASTRTTYTGELFF.

This clonotype occurred many times. V and J are TRBV2 and TRBJ1-1; D is unclear. V lost 2 bases and J lost 4, with 8 bases in between. There are 13 residues in the CDR3. Looked up from germline, CDR1 is SNHLY and CDR2 is FYNNEI. The CDR3 DNA reads as TGTGCCAGCAGTGAATTATCCTCCACTGAAGCTTTCTTT. Protein product: CASSELSSTEAFF.

This clonotype came up a few times. This chain links TRBV7-8 with TRBJ2-2; 10 nucleotides line up with TRBD2. From germline, CDR1 is SGHVS and CDR2 FQNEAQ. The CDR3 covers 17 residues. With 2 bases clipped from V and 2 bases from J, the junction kept 5 bases outside the gene matches. CDR3 in DNA: TGTGCCAGCAGCTTACCTAGCGGGAGATCAAACACCGGGGAGCTGTTTTTT. It encodes CASSLPSGRSNTGELFF.

V and J are TRBV24-1 and TRBJ2-2; the D gene is possibly TRBD2 (6 bases). The CDR3 runs 19 residues. The germline V and J ends were trimmed by 5 bases and 1 base, with 22 bases remaining between them. In germline, CDR1 is KGHDR, CDR2 SFDVKD. CDR3 sequence reads: CATSGQRVVAGMNTGELFF. The CDR3 nucleotides read TGTGCCACCAGTGGTCAGAGGGTAGTGGCGGGAATGAACACCGGGGAGCTGTTTTTT.

The chain links TRBV6-2 or TRBV6-3 to TRBJ1-5, with unresolved D. V lost 6 bases, J lost 5 bases, and 14 bases lay in between. The germline V gene has CDR1 MNHEY and CDR2 SVGEGT. CDR3 length: 14 residues. CDR3 in DNA: TGTGCCAGCAGACGGACCTCCACCTATCAGCCCCAGCATTTT. Translating it yields CASRRTSTYQPQHF.

This clonotype was observed a handful of times. The J gene is TRBJ1-1, the V gene TRBV6-2 or TRBV6-3; possible D gene TRBD1, 6 bases. The germline CDR1 and CDR2 sequences are MNHEY and SVGEGT. The CDR3 loop spans 14 amino acids. V lost 6 bases and J 4 bases, leaving 15 bases between the germline ends. CDR3 amino acids: CASSYTGSSTEAFF. CDR3 nucleotides: TGTGCCAGCAGCTATACAGGGAGTAGCACTGAAGCTTTCTTT.

This clonotype was counted only a few times. The chain combines TRBV24-1 with TRBJ2-7; D unresolved. The CDR3 is made up of 15 amino acids. V lost 4 bases to trimming and J lost 1 base, with 13 bases between them. Germline V gene sequence: CDR1 KGHDR, CDR2 SFDVKD. The CDR3 DNA reads TGTGCCACCAGTGACCCACGGACGGATTCCTACGAGCAGTACTTC. Amino acids: CATSDPRTDSYEQYF.

This clonotype has only a few counts. The chain joins TRBV27 to TRBJ2-1; the D gene is possibly TRBD2 (6 bases). CDR1 is MNHEY, CDR2 SMNVEV, per germline (reference sequence). V was clipped by 0 bases and J by 8 bases, with 20 bases between them. There are 17 residues in the CDR3. The CDR3 bases are TGTGCCAGCAGTTTATCCCCTTGGCGGGGAGATTTTGATGAGCAGTTCTTC. Translating it yields CASSLSPWRGDFDEQFF.

This clonotype was picked up a small number of times. This chain connects TRBV12-3 or TRBV12-4 to TRBJ2-7; D may match TRBD1 or TRBD2 (5 bases each). V shed 1 base and J shed 3 bases, with 13 bases lying between them. The CDR3 runs to 15 residues. The CDR3 nucleotides are TGTGCCAGCAGTTTAGTCTTGGGGGAGAACTACGAGCAGTACTTC. As protein: CASSLVLGENYEQYF.

The chain is built from TRBV7-2 and TRBJ1-1; D unclear. Germline lookup yields CDR1 SGHTA and CDR2 FQGNSA. Trimming cost V 1 base and J 0 bases, with 12 bases left between them. This CDR3 region has 16 residues. As DNA, the CDR3 is TGTGCCAGCAGCTTAGAAGTTTCATACATGAACACTGAAGCTTTCTTT. Translation gives CASSLEVSYMNTEAFF.

This clonotype was seen more than once but under ten times. V is TRBV18 and J is TRBJ2-1, with unresolved D. Trimming took 2 bases from V and 5 from J, leaving 7 bases between them. In germline, CDR1 is KGHSH, CDR2 LQKENI. This CDR3 contains 13 residues. The CDR3 DNA reads as TGTGCCAGCTCACCAGTTCGGAACAATGAGCAGTTCTTC. It yields the protein CASSPVRNNEQFF.

This clonotype showed up many times. This sequence joins TRBV20-1 and TRBJ1-1, with TRBD1 as a possible D gene (5 bases). V was shortened by 2 bases and J by 3 bases, with 7 bases between the two germline ends. The CDR3 extends over 12 amino acids. CDR1 and CDR2 from the germline V gene are DFQATT and SNEGSKA (reference sequence). The CDR3 DNA is TGCAGTGCTAGACCCAGGGACACTGAAGCTTTCTTT. Translating it yields CSARPRDTEAFF.

This clonotype was counted a few times. The rearrangement uses TRBV29-1 and TRBJ2-1; 10 bases are a match to TRBD2. The germline V gene has CDR1 SQVTM and CDR2 ANQGSEA. V lost 4 bases to trimming and J lost 2 bases; unmatched junction nucleotides: 2. The CDR3 covers 14 residues. CDR3 in DNA: TGCAGCGTTGGGGGACTAGCGACCTACAATGAGCAGTTCTTC. As protein: CSVGGLATYNEQFF.

This clonotype was seen ten or more times. The J gene is TRBJ1-1, the V gene TRBV28; TRBD1 aligns across 9 bases. J was trimmed by 0 bases and V by 1 base; bases with no gene match: 9. The germline gives CDR1 MDHEN, CDR2 SYDVKM. This CDR3 is built from 18 residues. This CDR3 reads CASSLYRGRGYMNTEAFF. CDR3 nucleotides: TGTGCCAGCAGTTTATACAGGGGGCGGGGGTACATGAACACTGAAGCTTTCTTT.

The V and J genes are TRBV20-1 and TRBJ1-1; no clear D gene. V was cut by 0 bases and J by 0 bases, with 17 bases left in between. This CDR3 spans 17 amino acids. Per germline, CDR1 DFQATT and CDR2 SNEGSKA (reference sequence). CDR3 coding DNA: TGCAGTGCTAGAGACCCCGAAAAGGCGCTAATGAACACTGAAGCTTTCTTT. Translated, it gives CSARDPEKALMNTEAFF.